This T cell receptor (beta chain) was captured by sequencing in a study of Ad26.COV2.S vaccination and SARS-CoV-2 variants. Across the study: Ad26.COV2.S was injected intramuscularly once or twice, 56 days apart. Notes on the study in general: Vaccine recipients posted higher spike-specific TCR breadth than their placebo counterparts. Non-spike TCR breadth was similar in vaccine and placebo recipients.

A word on this clone: Its specificity is not known.

Sequencing used immunoSEQ multiplex PCR; TCRdb keeps in-frame clones, though not all of them. The table has more than 350,000 clones, roughly 90% seen once; the top ten hold 12%. Treatment reported: around 19 received Ad26.COV2.S at low or high dose, single or two shots; about 5 received placebo; per-sample allocation not given. Sampling was done on day 63 after the first vaccine or placebo injection. The study used a vaccine consisting of an Ad26 vector that expressed Wuhan-strain SARS-CoV-2 spike. The CDR3 is made up of 14 amino acids. Trimming removed 5 bases from V and 4 bases from J, with 13 bases in between. Germline V gene data show CDR1 as MDHEN and CDR2 as SYDVKM.

The sequencing used peripheral blood, collected in a trial of Ad26.COV2.S vaccine versus placebo. The clonotype was recovered from a person between 18 and 65 years old who received the Ad26.COV2.S COVID-19 vaccine or a placebo. J is TRBJ2-3 and V is TRBV28; D might be TRBD1 (5 bases). The CDR3 nucleotides are TGTGCCAGCAGTACCCAGGACACAGCAGATACGCAGTATTTT. Protein sequence: CASSTQDTADTQYF.